Each of the 4 T cell receptor beta chains below was sequenced from the same sample in a study of T cells in Graves' hyperthyroidism and ophthalmopathy. Amplified TCR beta CDR3 regions derived from RNA transcripts. A set of HTBI primers served as the primers for a first-round RT-PCR of the TCR CDR3. TCRdb called the multiplex PCR reads again in MiXCR, with one record for every CDR3 protein. The sample has 500,000 to 750,000 distinct CDR3 sequences; approximately 15% are singletons. The specimen was blood. The origin of the receptors is a woman aged 25 to 39 with Graves' hyperthyroidism.

The chain combines TRBV2 with TRBJ1-4, with 7 bases fitting TRBD1. The CDR3 covers 14 residues. Germline V gene lookup returns CDR1 SNHLY and CDR2 FYNNEI. The ends lost 4 bases at V and 5 bases at J; junction bases unmatched: 4. CDR3 DNA sequence: TGTGCCAGCAGTGTAGGGGGCGGAAATGAAAAACTGTTTTTT. Its protein product is CASSVGGGNEKLFF.

The rearrangement joins TRBV5-1 to TRBJ2-1, with 7 bases aligning to TRBD2. From germline, CDR1 is SGHRS and CDR2 YFSETQ. The CDR3 runs to 16 residues. With V trimmed by 0 bases and J by 2 bases, 5 bases remained unmatched. The CDR3 region is CASSLAASGTYNEQFF. The CDR3 coding sequence is TGCGCCAGCAGCTTGGCGGCTAGCGGCACCTACAATGAGCAGTTCTTC.

This clonotype was seen more than once but under ten times. This sequence joins TRBV5-8 and TRBJ2-7, with 10 nucleotides matching TRBD1. In germline, CDR1 is SGHTS, CDR2 YDEGEE. The V segment lost 0 bases and the J segment 5 bases; nucleotides outside the gene matches: 2. This CDR3 spans 14 amino acids. CDR3 sequence (DNA): TGTGCCAGCAGCTTGGGACAGGGGGCGAACGAGCAGTACTTC. This sequence encodes CASSLGQGANEQYF.

The chain uses TRBV19 and TRBJ2-7; D is unclear. From germline, CDR1 is LNHDA and CDR2 SQIVND (reference sequence). This CDR3 region has 15 residues. The germline V and J ends were trimmed by 3 bases and 2 bases, with 14 bases remaining between them. In DNA form, the CDR3 reads TGTGCCAGTAGTATTAGCCTGGCAGGAGCCTACGAGCAGTACTTC. Translated: CASSISLAGAYEQYF.